The entry below gives a single TCR beta chain sequence along with its context. There are many counts of this clonotype. What antigen it recognizes has not been identified. Qualities for individual bases were not recorded, and no much larger clone is one base off. These data originate in a study of spatial heterogeneity in lung cancer (dated by TCRdb to the late 2010s). Background for the entire study: More beta-chain than alpha-chain transcripts were consistently detected, likely reflecting higher beta-chain transcript abundance. In the raw uncorrected reads, each unique combination of TCR and UMI appeared more than ten times on average. The study quantitatively compared TCR alpha and beta repertoires across multiple tumor regions, matched nontumor lung and blood in non-small cell lung cancer. The study linked features of the TCR repertoire to counts of nonsynonymous mutations, which were determined by whole-exome sequencing of tumor tissue. Both alpha and beta chains were TCR-sequenced in 210 or so tumor regions, around 64 matched nontumor lung samples and around 54 PBMC samples obtained at surgery. Overall study outcomes, separate from this receptor: Ubiquitous expanded tumor TCRs were found in blood more often at tumor resection than at routine follow-up. Confirming at a functional level the hypothesis that regional TCRs recognize regional mutations was considered to require additional single-cell paired TCR alpha and beta sequencing.

From its cysteine to its phenylalanine, the CDR3 spans 14 amino acids. The retained sequence is limited to the CDR3, 42 bases, with the frame set at the first base. Deletion took 2 bases off V and 10 bases off J, with a span of 18 bases between the germline ends. CDR1 SQVTM and CDR2 ANQGSEA were looked up in the germline V gene. Library preparation was by 5' RACE. For sequencing, a NextSeq 500 was employed. In the TCR library protocol, a unique molecular identifier was attached to each TCR cDNA molecule so that PCR and sequencing errors could be corrected. As for the authors' bioinformatics: TCR identification, UMI-based error correction and CDR3 extraction were all carried out with Decombinator tools. TCRs above a frequency of 2 per 1,000, corresponding to the top 1% of the tumor frequency distribution, were defined as expanded. Rényi diversity was computed with the R vegan package after subsampling each repertoire 100 times to 5,000 TCRs. To build CDR3 similarity networks, amino acid triplet string-kernel similarity was used, and CDR3s were connected when their pairwise similarity was above 0.82. Clones were called with MiXCR by TCRdb after fastp trimmed the public reads at Q25, and only in-frame beta chains were retained. Rows are unified per CDR3 protein, each entry keeping the most common DNA and genes. These V and J calls are TCRdb output, not the study's own analysis. The sample has about 75,000 distinct CDR3 sequences on record, 10% to 15% of them singletons. The ten largest make up about 7.1% of the sample.

This specimen's time point label, per the study, means: sample taken at primary tumor resection. For TCR sequencing, whole RNA was extracted from tumor and nontumor lung tissue, or from cryopreserved PBMC samples, and no cell sorting was done. The donors were some 72 patients from the lung TRACERx cohort who had early-stage, untreated non-small cell lung cancer. A patient was chosen for TCR sequencing only when enough RNA was available from at least two tumor regions. The sequence was obtained from a male donor with early-stage non-small cell lung cancer. The source material was PBMCs, sampled at surgery. The chain links TRBV29-1 with TRBJ2-1, with TRBD2 tentatively as D gene (6 bases match). This receptor has the CDR3 CSVELIRTTREQFF. The bases are TGCAGCGTTGAATTGATTAGGACTACGCGAGAGCAGTTCTTC.